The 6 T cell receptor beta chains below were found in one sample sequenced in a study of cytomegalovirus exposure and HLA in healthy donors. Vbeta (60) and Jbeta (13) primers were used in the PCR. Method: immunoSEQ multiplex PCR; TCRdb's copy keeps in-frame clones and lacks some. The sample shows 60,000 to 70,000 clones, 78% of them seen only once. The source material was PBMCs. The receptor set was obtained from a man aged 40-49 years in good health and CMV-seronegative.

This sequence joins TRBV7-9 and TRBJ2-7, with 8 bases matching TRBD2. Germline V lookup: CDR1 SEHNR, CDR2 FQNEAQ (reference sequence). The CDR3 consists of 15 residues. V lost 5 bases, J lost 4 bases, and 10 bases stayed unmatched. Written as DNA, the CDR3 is TGTGCCAGCAGCGGTAGCGGGAATCCCGGGTACGAGCAGTACTTC. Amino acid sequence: CASSGSGNPGYEQYF. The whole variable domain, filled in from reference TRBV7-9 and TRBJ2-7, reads DTGVSQNPRHKITKRGQNVTFRCDPISEHNRLYWYRQTLGQGPEFLTYFQNEAQLEKSRLLSDRFSAERPKGSFSTLEIQRTEQGDSAMYLCASSGSGNPGYEQYFGPGTRLTVT.

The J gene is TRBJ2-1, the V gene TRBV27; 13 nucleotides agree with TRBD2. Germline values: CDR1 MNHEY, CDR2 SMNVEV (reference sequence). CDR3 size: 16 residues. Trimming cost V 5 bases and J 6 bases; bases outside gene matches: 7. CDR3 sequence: CASSPRGTSGINEQFF. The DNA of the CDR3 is TGTGCCAGCAGTCCTAGGGGGACTAGCGGGATCAATGAGCAGTTCTTC.

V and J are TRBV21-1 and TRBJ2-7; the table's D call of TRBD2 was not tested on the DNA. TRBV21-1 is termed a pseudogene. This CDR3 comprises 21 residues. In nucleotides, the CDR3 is TGTGCCAGCAGCAAAAGGGAGATGTTCTATTCGAGACTAGCGGAGTACTACGAGCAGTACTTC. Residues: CASSKREMFYSRLAEYYEQYF.

CDR3 amino acids: CASSLGGAGGNSYEQYF. The CDR3 DNA is TGCGCCAGCAGCTTGGGAGGGGCAGGGGGCAACTCCTACGAGCAGTACTTC. The chain joins TRBV5-1 to TRBJ2-7; 8 bases line up with TRBD1. The CDR3 runs to 17 residues. The V gene end was trimmed by 0 bases and the J gene end by 0 bases; junction bases not matched to a gene: 8. Germline values: CDR1 SGHRS, CDR2 YFSETQ.

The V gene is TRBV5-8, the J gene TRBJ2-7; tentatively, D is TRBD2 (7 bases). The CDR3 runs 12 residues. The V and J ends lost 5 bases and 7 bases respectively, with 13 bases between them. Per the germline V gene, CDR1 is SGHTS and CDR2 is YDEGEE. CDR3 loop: CASSSRGGEQYF. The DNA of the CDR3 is TGTGCCAGCAGTTCTAGGGGGGGAGAGCAGTACTTC. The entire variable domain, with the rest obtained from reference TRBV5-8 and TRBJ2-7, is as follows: EAGVTQSPTHLIKTRGQQATLRCSPISGHTSVYWYQQALGLGLQFLLWYDEGEERNRGNFPPRFSGRQFPNYSSELNVNALELEDSALYLCASSSRGGEQYFGPGTRLTVT.

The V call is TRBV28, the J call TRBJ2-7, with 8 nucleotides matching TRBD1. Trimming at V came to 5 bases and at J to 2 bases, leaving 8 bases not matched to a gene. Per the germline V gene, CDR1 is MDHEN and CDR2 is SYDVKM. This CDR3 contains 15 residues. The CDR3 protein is CASSPDRGWAYEQYF. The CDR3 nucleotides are TGTGCCAGCAGTCCCGACAGGGGATGGGCCTACGAGCAGTACTTC.